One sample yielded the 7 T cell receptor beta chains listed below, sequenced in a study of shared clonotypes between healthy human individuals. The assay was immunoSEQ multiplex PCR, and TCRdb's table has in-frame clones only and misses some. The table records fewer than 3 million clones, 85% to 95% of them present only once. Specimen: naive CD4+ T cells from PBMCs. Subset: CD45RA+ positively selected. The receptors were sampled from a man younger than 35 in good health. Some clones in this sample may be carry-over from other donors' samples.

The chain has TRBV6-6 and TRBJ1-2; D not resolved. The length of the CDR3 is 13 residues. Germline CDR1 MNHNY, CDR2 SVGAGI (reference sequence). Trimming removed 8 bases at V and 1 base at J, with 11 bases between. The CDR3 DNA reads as TGTGCCAGCCGCTACAGACTTAACTATGGCTACACCTTC. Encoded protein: CASRYRLNYGYTF.

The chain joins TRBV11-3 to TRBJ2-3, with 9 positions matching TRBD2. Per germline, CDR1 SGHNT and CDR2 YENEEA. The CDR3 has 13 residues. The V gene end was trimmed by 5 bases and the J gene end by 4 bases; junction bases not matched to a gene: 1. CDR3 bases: TGTGCCAGCAGCCGGACTAGCGCAGATACGCAGTATTTT. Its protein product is CASSRTSADTQYF.

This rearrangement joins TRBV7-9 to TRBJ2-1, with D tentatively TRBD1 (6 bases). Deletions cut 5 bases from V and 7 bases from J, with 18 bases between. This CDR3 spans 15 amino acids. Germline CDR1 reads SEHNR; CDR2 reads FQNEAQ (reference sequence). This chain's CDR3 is CASSLQGPVSNEQFF. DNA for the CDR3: TGTGCCAGCAGCCTACAGGGACCCGTAAGTAATGAGCAGTTCTTC.

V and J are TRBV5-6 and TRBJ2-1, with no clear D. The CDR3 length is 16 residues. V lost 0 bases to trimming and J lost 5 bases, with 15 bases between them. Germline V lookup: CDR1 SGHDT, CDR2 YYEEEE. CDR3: CASSLVHSKSNNEQFF. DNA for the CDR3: TGTGCCAGCAGCTTGGTACACAGCAAGAGTAACAATGAGCAGTTCTTC.

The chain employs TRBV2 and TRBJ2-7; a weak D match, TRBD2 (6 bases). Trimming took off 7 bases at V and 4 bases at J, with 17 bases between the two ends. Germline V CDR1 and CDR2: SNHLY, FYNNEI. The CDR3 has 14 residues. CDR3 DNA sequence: TGTGCCAGCAATATGGGACTCCCCGGGTACGAGCAGTACTTC. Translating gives CASNMGLPGYEQYF.

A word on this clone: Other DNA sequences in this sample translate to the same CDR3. As DNA, the CDR3 is TGTGCCAGCTCACCAAGGACAGCAAACACCGGGGAGCTGTTTTTT. This sequence encodes CASSPRTANTGELFF. The rearrangement links TRBV18 to TRBJ2-2; D is perhaps TRBD1 (6 bases). CDR1 is KGHSH, CDR2 LQKENI, per germline. This CDR3 is 15 amino acids long. V was pared by 2 bases and J by 2 bases, with 9 bases between.

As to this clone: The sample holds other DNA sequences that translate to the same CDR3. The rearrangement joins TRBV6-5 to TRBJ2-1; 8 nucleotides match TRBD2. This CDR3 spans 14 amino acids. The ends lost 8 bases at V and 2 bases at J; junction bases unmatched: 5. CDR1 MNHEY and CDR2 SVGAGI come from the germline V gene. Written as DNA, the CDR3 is TGTGCCAGCCGAGCGGGAGTAGCCTACAATGAGCAGTTCTTC. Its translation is CASRAGVAYNEQFF.